This TCR beta chain was captured by sequencing in a study of blood T cell repertoires in COVID-19. Study-level background: There were acute and convalescent COVID-19 samples, and they came from the United States, Italy and Spain. T cells, B-cell-depleted T cells, or PBMCs supplied cDNA or gDNA.

Per germline, CDR1 LNHDA and CDR2 SQIVND (reference sequence). The V and J ends lost 5 bases and 7 bases respectively, with 12 bases between them. CDR3 size: 13 residues. Per the authors' pipeline: Quantification of nucleated cells was approximated via reference gene primer amplification. Profiled with immunoSEQ multiplex PCR; TCRdb holds only in-frame clones, not every one. For V, J and clone size, that table is used; D and trimming come from the DNA. In the table there are tens of thousands of clones, 90% of which are singletons. This chain uses TRBV19 with TRBJ1-5, with a weak D call TRBD1 (5 bases). The clonotype was recovered from a man aged 60 to 69 with active or convalescent COVID-19. What was sequenced was peripheral blood. CDR3 residues: CASSSGEGQPQHF. The CDR3 DNA sequence: TGTGCCAGTAGTTCGGGGGAGGGGCAGCCCCAGCATTTT.